The 29 T cell receptor beta chains given below trace back to one sample, sequenced in a study of radiotherapy plus CTLA-4 blockade in lung cancer. Generated by immunoSEQ multiplex PCR, the TCRdb table keeps only in-frame clones and is missing some. The table has tens of thousands of clones, 70% to 80% seen once. The source material was peripheral blood, sampled from a patient treated with radiotherapy plus ipilimumab. The origin of the receptors is a human donor with non-small cell lung cancer who had a complete response to radiotherapy plus ipilimumab.

V usage is TRBV28 and J usage is TRBJ1-4, with TRBD1 matching over 7 bases. This CDR3 comprises 15 residues. The J segment lost 5 bases and the V segment lost 7 bases, leaving 10 bases of the junction unmatched. The germline gives CDR1 MDHEN, CDR2 SYDVKM. CDR3 sequence (DNA): TGTGCCAGCATCACAGGGGCATCCACCAATGAAAAACTGTTTTTT. This sequence encodes CASITGASTNEKLFF. Looking up the rest from reference TRBV28 and TRBJ1-4 gives the full variable domain: DVKVTQSSRYLVKRTGEKVFLECVQDMDHENMFWYRQDPGLGLRLIYFSYDVKMKEKGDIPEGYSVSREKKERFSLILESASTNQTSMYLCASITGASTNEKLFFGSGTQLSVL.

This chain joins TRBV30 and TRBJ1-5; a weak D match, TRBD1 (5 bases). V lost 0 bases and J lost 6, with 9 bases in between. Germline assignment: CDR1 GTSNPN and CDR2 SVGIG (reference sequence). The length of the CDR3 is 13 residues. CDR3 in amino acids: CAWSVQGVQPQHF. CDR3 DNA sequence: TGTGCCTGGAGTGTACAAGGGGTTCAGCCCCAGCATTTT.

The chain uses TRBV5-1 and TRBJ2-5; possibly TRBD2 for D (6 bases). V gave up 3 bases and J gave up 5 bases, with 23 bases separating them. Germline loops: CDR1 SGHRS, CDR2 YFSETQ. The CDR3 covers 17 residues. The CDR3 sequence is CASSSLWRRAVRETQYF. The CDR3 region has the DNA TGCGCCAGCAGCTCCCTCTGGAGGAGGGCCGTCCGGGAGACCCAGTACTTC.

The rearrangement uses TRBV28 and TRBJ1-5; TRBD1 is a possible D gene (6 bases). The V gene lost 7 bases and the J gene lost 8 bases, with 21 bases spanning the gap. Per germline, CDR1 MDHEN and CDR2 SYDVKM. CDR3 length: 15 amino acids. For the CDR3, the DNA is TGTGCCAGCACTGTAGGGGGGGATAGAAGCAAGCCCCAGCATTTT. Translation: CASTVGGDRSKPQHF.

This chain connects TRBV9 to TRBJ2-7; D uncertain. This CDR3 has 15 amino acids. Germline assignment: CDR1 SGDLS and CDR2 YYNGEE. Trimming left V 0 bases short and J 3 bases short, with 13 bases between. The CDR3 DNA is TGTGCCAGCAGCGTAGCAGAAAGCGCCCACTACGAGCAGTACTTC. It yields the protein CASSVAESAHYEQYF.

The rearrangement joins TRBV5-1 to TRBJ2-7; a possible D gene is TRBD1 (6 bases). Germline V lookup: CDR1 SGHRS, CDR2 YFSETQ. The CDR3 covers 17 residues. V lost 5 bases and J lost 0, with 21 bases in between. The CDR3 loop is CASSSARQAERSYEQYV. CDR3 bases: TGCGCCAGCAGTTCCGCGAGACAGGCAGAGCGCTCCTACGAGCAGTACGTC.

This rearrangement joins TRBV13 to TRBJ2-4; 7 bases map to TRBD2. The trim removed 5 bases at V and 2 bases at J, leaving 6 bases unmatched. Germline values: CDR1 PRHDT, CDR2 FYEKMQ (reference sequence). The CDR3 is 15 residues long. This CDR3 reads CASSISGGSKNIQYF. The CDR3 nucleotides are TGTGCCAGCAGCATCTCGGGAGGATCCAAAAACATTCAGTACTTC.

The genes are TRBV19 and TRBJ2-7, with TRBD2 as a possible D gene (5 bases). The germline gives CDR1 LNHDA, CDR2 SQIVND (reference sequence). The CDR3 contains 15 residues. V lost 8 bases, J lost 2 bases, and 19 bases lay in between. CDR3 sequence (DNA): TGTGCCAGTCGACTTCGACGGTCCGGGACCTACGAGCAGTACTTC. Encoded protein: CASRLRRSGTYEQYF.

The genes are TRBV5-1 and TRBJ1-4; 7 bases match TRBD1. CDR3 length: 15 amino acids. Unmatched junction bases numbered 6, after V lost 0 bases and J lost 7 bases. Germline V gene data show CDR1 as SGHRS and CDR2 as YFSETQ. CDR3 in amino acids: CASSLGQGSSEKLFF. In nucleotides, the CDR3 is TGCGCCAGCAGCTTGGGACAGGGAAGTAGTGAAAAACTGTTTTTT.

The V gene is TRBV4-1, the J gene TRBJ2-7, with D possibly matching TRBD2 (6 bases). CDR3 length equals 13 residues. The germline gives CDR1 MGHRA, CDR2 YSYEKL. The ends were cut back, 5 bases at V and 5 bases at J, with 13 bases in the middle. CDR3 amino acids: CASSFRLGNEQYF. In DNA form, the CDR3 reads TGCGCCAGCAGCTTTCGACTAGGCAACGAGCAGTACTTC.

This chain connects TRBV19 to TRBJ1-1; D is possibly TRBD1 (5 bases). Germline CDR1 is LNHDA and CDR2 is SQIVND (reference sequence). The length of the CDR3 is 15 residues. Trimming shortened V by 7 bases and J by 4 bases, and 19 bases separated the two germline ends. For the CDR3, the DNA is TGTGCCAGTAAGGAATATGCGGGGGGTGGCACTGAAGCTTTCTTT. As protein: CASKEYAGGGTEAFF.

This chain connects TRBV18 to TRBJ1-5, with no clear D. V was clipped by 6 bases and J by 0 bases, with 15 bases between them. The CDR3 contains 16 residues. The germline V gene has CDR1 KGHSH and CDR2 LQKENI. CDR3 amino acids: CASSPGSSFSNQPQHF. For the CDR3, the DNA is TGTGCCAGCTCCCCCGGGTCCTCCTTTAGCAATCAGCCCCAGCATTTT.

The chain couples TRBV7-2 to TRBJ2-3; D unresolved. Trimming shortened V by 4 bases and J by 3 bases, and 11 bases separated the two germline ends. Germline-derived CDR1 and CDR2 are SGHTA and FQGNSA. The CDR3 spans 14 residues. CDR3 coding DNA: TGTGCCAGCAGCTCCCGCCGGGTGACAGATACGCAGTATTTT. It translates to CASSSRRVTDTQYF.

CDR3 loop: CASSPAGTGASPLHF. The DNA of the CDR3 is TGTGCCAGCTCACCCGCCGGGACAGGGGCGTCACCCCTCCACTTT. The chain carries TRBV18 and TRBJ1-6; TRBD1 matches 10 bases. V shed 3 bases, J shed 10 bases, and the junction held 6 bases outside the gene matches. Germline V gives CDR1 KGHSH, CDR2 LQKENI. The CDR3 is 15 amino acids.

The chain is built from TRBV28 and TRBJ2-3, with 7 bases that match TRBD1. Per germline, CDR1 MDHEN and CDR2 SYDVKM. With V trimmed by 3 bases and J by 0 bases, 3 bases remained unmatched. The CDR3 has 15 residues. In nucleotides, the CDR3 is TGTGCCAGCAGTTTCCTACAGGGGAGCACAGATACGCAGTATTTT. Its protein is CASSFLQGSTDTQYF.

The V and J genes are TRBV18 and TRBJ1-1; tentatively, D is TRBD1 (5 bases). V was shortened by 3 bases and J by 4 bases, with 15 bases between the two germline ends. This CDR3 has 15 amino acids. The V gene's germline CDR1 is KGHSH and CDR2 LQKENI. The CDR3: CASSPARDSTTEAFF. The CDR3 DNA sequence: TGTGCCAGCTCACCCGCACGCGACAGTACCACTGAAGCTTTCTTT.

This sequence joins TRBV29-1 and TRBJ2-3; maybe TRBD2 (6 bases). This CDR3 has 15 residues. V shed 7 bases and J shed 6 bases, with 23 bases lying between them. Per germline, CDR1 SQVTM and CDR2 ANQGSEA. This CDR3 is CSARSGGGVTDTQYF. DNA of the CDR3: TGCAGCGCCCGGAGTGGGGGAGGCGTCACGGATACGCAGTATTTT.

The CDR3 bases are TGCGCCAGCAGCTGGGACAACTCTGGAAACACCATATATTTT. Translating it yields CASSWDNSGNTIYF. The chain uses TRBV5-1 and TRBJ1-3, with D perhaps matching TRBD1 (6 bases). Germline assignment: CDR1 SGHRS and CDR2 YFSETQ. The CDR3 contains 14 residues. The V gene lost 3 bases and the J gene lost 0 bases, with 7 bases spanning the gap.

Only a few counts were recorded for this clone. In nucleotides, the CDR3 is TGTGCCAGTAGTGATACGCGCGGGACAGGGTATGGCTACACCTTC. Translating it yields CASSDTRGTGYGYTF. The rearrangement joins TRBV19 to TRBJ1-2, with 9 bases lining up with TRBD1. This CDR3 region has 15 residues. The junction had 9 bases not matched to a gene; V was cut back by 5 bases and J by 5 bases. Germline CDR1 is LNHDA and CDR2 is SQIVND (reference sequence).

This chain links TRBV5-1 with TRBJ2-2; 8 bases match TRBD1. Looked up from germline, CDR1 is SGHRS and CDR2 is YFSETQ. This CDR3 is built from 16 residues. V trimming: 1 base; J trimming: 6 bases; junction bases outside the gene matches: 8. CDR3: CASSLRTGQQAGELFF. The CDR3, as DNA: TGCGCCAGCAGCTTGAGGACAGGGCAACAGGCCGGGGAGCTGTTTTTT. The full variable domain, its missing parts supplied by reference TRBV5-1 and TRBJ2-2, is KAGVTQTPRYLIKTRGQQVTLSCSPISGHRSVSWYQQTPGQGLQFLFEYFSETQRNKGNFPGRFSGRQFSNSRSEMNVSTLELGDSALYLCASSLRTGQQAGELFFGEGSRLTVL.

The rearrangement links TRBV29-1 to TRBJ2-5, with 14 bases lining up with TRBD2. V lost 6 bases, J lost 5 bases, and 2 bases stayed unmatched. The CDR3 loop spans 13 amino acids. The germline CDR1 and CDR2 sequences are SQVTM and ANQGSEA. DNA for the CDR3: TGCAGCGTCTGGACTAGCGGGGGGGAGACCCAGTACTTC. It specifies CSVWTSGGETQYF.

The V and J genes are TRBV6-5 and TRBJ2-5; 9 bases align to TRBD1. CDR1 and CDR2 (germline): MNHEY, SVGAGI. The V and J ends lost 8 bases and 7 bases, in that order; junction bases with no gene match: 5. The CDR3 is 12 residues long. CDR3 bases: TGTGCCAGCGGGGGACAGGGAACGACCCAGTACTTC. It codes for CASGGQGTTQYF.

The chain uses TRBV19 and TRBJ1-2; TRBD1 is a possible D gene (6 bases). CDR3 length: 14 residues. The germline CDR1 and CDR2 sequences are LNHDA and SQIVND (reference sequence). The V end was cut by 4 bases, the J end by 4 bases, with 13 bases between. The CDR3: CASSRGGPGYGYTF. The CDR3, as DNA: TGTGCCAGTAGTAGGGGGGGCCCGGGCTATGGCTACACCTTC.

CDR3 amino acids: CASSVAEQGGTGELFF. DNA of the CDR3: TGTGCCAGCAGCGTAGCTGAGCAGGGCGGCACCGGGGAGCTGTTTTTT. The chain combines TRBV9 with TRBJ2-2; D is perhaps TRBD1 (5 bases). This CDR3 region has 16 residues. Germline V gene sequence: CDR1 SGDLS, CDR2 YYNGEE. V lost 0 bases and J 4 bases, leaving 13 bases between the germline ends.

This chain uses TRBV6-5 with TRBJ1-1; the match to TRBD1 covers 7 bases. Germline V gene data show CDR1 as MNHEY and CDR2 as SVGAGI. V dropped 5 bases and J dropped 6; count of bases not matched to a gene: 9. This CDR3 has 14 amino acids. CDR3 coding DNA: TGTGCCAGCAGTCATACCCTCGGACAGGCTGAAGCTTTCTTT. This sequence encodes CASSHTLGQAEAFF.

This clone was observed once. J is TRBJ1-1 and V is TRBV7-6; D gene unclear. The V gene's germline CDR1 is SGHVS and CDR2 FNYEAQ. The V gene lost 4 bases and the J gene lost 0 bases, with 9 bases spanning the gap. This CDR3 is built from 14 residues. CDR3 amino acids: CASSSRYMNTEAFF. The CDR3 coding sequence is TGTGCCAGCAGCTCCAGGTACATGAACACTGAAGCTTTCTTT.

J is TRBJ2-3 and V is TRBV5-1, with a possible D match to TRBD2 (6 bases). The CDR3 has 15 residues. V lost 2 bases and J 0 bases, leaving 10 bases between the germline ends. From germline, CDR1 is SGHRS and CDR2 YFSETQ. The CDR3 DNA reads as TGCGCCAGCAGCTTTAGCGGAACTAGCACAGATACGCAGTATTTT. Protein product: CASSFSGTSTDTQYF.

V gene TRBV6-5 combines with J gene TRBJ1-2; 8 bases match TRBD1. Germline assignment: CDR1 MNHEY and CDR2 SVGAGI. This CDR3 has 14 amino acids. J was trimmed by 7 bases and V by 2 bases; bases with no gene match: 6. CDR3 residues: CASSYGQGAFGYTF. The DNA of the CDR3 is TGTGCCAGCAGTTACGGGCAGGGGGCGTTTGGCTACACCTTC.

This rearrangement joins TRBV6-5 to TRBJ1-2; D remains unclear. This CDR3 contains 14 residues. The germline gives CDR1 MNHEY, CDR2 SVGAGI. Between the trimmed V and J ends, which lost 5 bases and 0 bases, there was a span of 10 bases. This CDR3 is CASSNSPANYGYTF. DNA of the CDR3: TGTGCCAGCAGTAACAGCCCGGCTAACTATGGCTACACCTTC.